The clone carrying this T cell receptor (beta chain) was seen more than once but under ten times. The sample belongs to a study of cytomegalovirus exposure and HLA in healthy donors. Both 60 Vbeta primers and 13 Jbeta primers went into the PCR. TCRdb's copy holds only in-frame clones and misses some; the assay was immunoSEQ multiplex PCR. The sample includes fewer than 250,000 clones, about 79% of them seen just once. Trimming pared 6 bases from V and 5 bases from J, leaving 13 bases between. The CDR3 length is 13 residues. Germline CDR1 is MNHNY and CDR2 is SVGAGI (reference sequence). Material for sequencing was PBMCs. The TCR sequence derives from a male donor in good health and CMV-seronegative. The chain carries TRBV6-6 and TRBJ2-5, with D perhaps TRBD2 (6 bases). The chain's CDR3 is CASRESGFETQYF. The CDR3 DNA follows: TGTGCCAGCAGGGAAAGCGGGTTTGAGACCCAGTACTTC.